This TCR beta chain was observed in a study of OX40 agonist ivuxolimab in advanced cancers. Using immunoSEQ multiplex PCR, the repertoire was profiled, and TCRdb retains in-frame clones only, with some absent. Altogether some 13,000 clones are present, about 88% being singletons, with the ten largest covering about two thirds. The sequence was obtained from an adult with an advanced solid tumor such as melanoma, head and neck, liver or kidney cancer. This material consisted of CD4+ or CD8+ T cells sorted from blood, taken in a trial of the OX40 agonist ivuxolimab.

The CDR3 reads CSVEGQGLYEQYF. CDR3 nucleotide sequence: TGCAGCGTCGAGGGACAGGGGCTCTACGAGCAGTACTTC. This chain links TRBV29-1 with TRBJ2-7, with 10 bases matching TRBD1. The V gene's germline CDR1 is SQVTM and CDR2 ANQGSEA. The CDR3 totals 13 residues. Germline trimming cut 6 bases from V and 3 bases from J; bases unmatched to any gene: 5.